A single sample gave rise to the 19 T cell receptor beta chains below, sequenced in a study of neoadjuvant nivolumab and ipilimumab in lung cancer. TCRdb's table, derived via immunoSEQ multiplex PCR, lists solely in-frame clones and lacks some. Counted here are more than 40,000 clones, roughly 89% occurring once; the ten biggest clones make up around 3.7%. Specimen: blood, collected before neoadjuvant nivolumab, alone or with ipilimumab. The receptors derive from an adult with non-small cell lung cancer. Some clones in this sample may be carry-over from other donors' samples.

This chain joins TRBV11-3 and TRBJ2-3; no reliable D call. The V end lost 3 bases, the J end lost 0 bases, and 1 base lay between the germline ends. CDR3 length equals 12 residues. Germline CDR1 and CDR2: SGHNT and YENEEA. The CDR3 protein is CASSFSTDTQYF. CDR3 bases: TGTGCCAGCAGCTTCAGCACAGATACGCAGTATTTT.

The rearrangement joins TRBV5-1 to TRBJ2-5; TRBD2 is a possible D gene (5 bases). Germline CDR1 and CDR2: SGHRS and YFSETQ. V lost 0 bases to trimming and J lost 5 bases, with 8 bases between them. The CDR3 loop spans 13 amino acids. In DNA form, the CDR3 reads TGCGCCAGCAGCTTGGGAGGGTTTGAGACCCAGTACTTC. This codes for CASSLGGFETQYF.

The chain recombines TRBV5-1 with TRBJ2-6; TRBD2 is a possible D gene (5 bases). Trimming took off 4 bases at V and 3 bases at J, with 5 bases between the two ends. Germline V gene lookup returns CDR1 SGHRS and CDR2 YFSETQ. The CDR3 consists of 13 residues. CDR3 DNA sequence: TGCGCCAGCAGCGCGGGTGGGGCCAACGTCCTGACTTTC. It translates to CASSAGGANVLTF.

The CDR3 DNA sequence: TGTGCCAGCAGTTACTCTGTCTGGCGGGGGTACAATGAGCAGTTCTTC. Residues: CASSYSVWRGYNEQFF. The chain employs TRBV6-5 and TRBJ2-1, with 7 bases that match TRBD2. Germline values: CDR1 MNHEY, CDR2 SVGAGI. The CDR3 totals 16 residues. With 0 bases clipped from V and 4 bases from J, the junction kept 6 bases outside the gene matches.

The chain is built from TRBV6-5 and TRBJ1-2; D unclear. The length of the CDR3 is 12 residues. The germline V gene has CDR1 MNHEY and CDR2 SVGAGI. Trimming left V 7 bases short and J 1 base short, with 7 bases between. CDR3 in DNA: TGTGCCAGCATGCAGAGTAACTATGGCTACACCTTC. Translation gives CASMQSNYGYTF.

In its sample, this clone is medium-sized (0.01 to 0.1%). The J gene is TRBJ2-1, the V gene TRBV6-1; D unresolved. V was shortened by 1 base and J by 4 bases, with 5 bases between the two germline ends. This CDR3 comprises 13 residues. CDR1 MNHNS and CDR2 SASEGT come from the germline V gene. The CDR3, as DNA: TGTGCCAGCAGTGAAGGCGTGTACAATGAGCAGTTCTTC. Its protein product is CASSEGVYNEQFF.

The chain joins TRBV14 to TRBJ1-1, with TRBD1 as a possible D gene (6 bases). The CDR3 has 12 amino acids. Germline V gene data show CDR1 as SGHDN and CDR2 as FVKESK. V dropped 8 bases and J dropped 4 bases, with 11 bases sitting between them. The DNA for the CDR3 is TGTGCCAGCGGGGGCGGCGGCACTGAAGCTTTCTTT. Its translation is CASGGGGTEAFF.

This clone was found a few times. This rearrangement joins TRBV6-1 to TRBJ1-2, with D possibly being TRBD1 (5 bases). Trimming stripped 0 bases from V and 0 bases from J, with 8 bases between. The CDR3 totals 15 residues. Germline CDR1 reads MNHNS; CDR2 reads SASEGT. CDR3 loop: CASSEAPGPNYGYTF. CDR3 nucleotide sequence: TGTGCCAGCAGTGAAGCTCCAGGGCCTAACTATGGCTACACCTTC.

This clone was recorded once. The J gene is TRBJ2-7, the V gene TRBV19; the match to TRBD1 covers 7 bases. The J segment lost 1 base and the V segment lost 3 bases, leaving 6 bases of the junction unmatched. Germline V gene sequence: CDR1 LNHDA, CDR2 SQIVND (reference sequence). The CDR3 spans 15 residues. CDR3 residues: CASSIEQGSSYEQYF. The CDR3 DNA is TGTGCCAGTAGTATCGAACAGGGGTCTTCCTACGAGCAGTACTTC.

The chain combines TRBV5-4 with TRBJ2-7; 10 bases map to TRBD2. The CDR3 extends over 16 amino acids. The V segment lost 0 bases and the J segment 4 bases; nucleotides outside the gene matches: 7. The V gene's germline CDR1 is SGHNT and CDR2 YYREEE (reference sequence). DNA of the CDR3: TGTGCCAGCAGCTTGGCCCCTAGCGGGAGCTTTTACGAGCAGTACTTC. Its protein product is CASSLAPSGSFYEQYF. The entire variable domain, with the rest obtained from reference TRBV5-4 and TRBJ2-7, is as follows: ETGVTQSPTHLIKTRGQQVTLRCSSQSGHNTVSWYQQALGQGPQFIFQYYREEENGRGNFPPRFSGLQFPNYSSELNVNALELDDSALYLCASSLAPSGSFYEQYFGPGTRLTVT.

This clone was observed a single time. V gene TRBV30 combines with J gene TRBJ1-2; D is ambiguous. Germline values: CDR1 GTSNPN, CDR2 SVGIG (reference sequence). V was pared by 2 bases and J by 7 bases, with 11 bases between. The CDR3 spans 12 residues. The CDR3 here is CAWSRTTVGYTF. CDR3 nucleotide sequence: TGTGCCTGGAGTCGGACGACTGTTGGCTACACCTTC.

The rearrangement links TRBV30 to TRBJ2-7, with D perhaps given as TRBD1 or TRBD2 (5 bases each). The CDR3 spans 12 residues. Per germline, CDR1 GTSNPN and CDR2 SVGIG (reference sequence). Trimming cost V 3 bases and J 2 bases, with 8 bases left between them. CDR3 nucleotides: TGTGCCTGGAGCGGGGCTCCCTACGAGCAGTACTTC. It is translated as CAWSGAPYEQYF.

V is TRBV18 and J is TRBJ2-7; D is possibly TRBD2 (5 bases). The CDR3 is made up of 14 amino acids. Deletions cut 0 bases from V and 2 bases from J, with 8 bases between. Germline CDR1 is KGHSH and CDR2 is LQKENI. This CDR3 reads CASSPPSEPYEQYF. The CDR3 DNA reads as TGTGCCAGCTCACCACCTAGCGAGCCCTACGAGCAGTACTTC.

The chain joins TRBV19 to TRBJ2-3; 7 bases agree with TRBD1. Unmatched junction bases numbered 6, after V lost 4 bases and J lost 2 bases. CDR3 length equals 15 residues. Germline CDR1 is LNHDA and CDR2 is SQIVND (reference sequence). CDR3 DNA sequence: TGTGCCAGTAGTACTCAGGGGGATTACACAGATACGCAGTATTTT. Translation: CASSTQGDYTDTQYF.

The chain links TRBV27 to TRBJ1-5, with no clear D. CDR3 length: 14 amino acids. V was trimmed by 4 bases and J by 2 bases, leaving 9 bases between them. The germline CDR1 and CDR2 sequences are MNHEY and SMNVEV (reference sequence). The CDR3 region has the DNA TGTGCCAGCAGTTCCCCCGGGGGCAATCAGCCCCAGCATTTT. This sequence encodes CASSSPGGNQPQHF.

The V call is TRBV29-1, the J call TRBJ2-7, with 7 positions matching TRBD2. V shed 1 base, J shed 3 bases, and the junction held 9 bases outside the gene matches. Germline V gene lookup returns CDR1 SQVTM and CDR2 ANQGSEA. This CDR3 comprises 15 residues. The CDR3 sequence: CSVEGPSSGDYEQYF. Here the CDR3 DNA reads TGCAGCGTTGAAGGACCCTCTAGCGGTGACTACGAGCAGTACTTC.

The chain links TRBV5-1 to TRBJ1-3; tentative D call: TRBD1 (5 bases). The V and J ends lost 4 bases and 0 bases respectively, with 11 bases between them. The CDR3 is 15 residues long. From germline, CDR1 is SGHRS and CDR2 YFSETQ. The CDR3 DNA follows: TGCGCCAGCAGCCCCACCGGGGGCTCTGGAAACACCATATATTTT. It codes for CASSPTGGSGNTIYF.

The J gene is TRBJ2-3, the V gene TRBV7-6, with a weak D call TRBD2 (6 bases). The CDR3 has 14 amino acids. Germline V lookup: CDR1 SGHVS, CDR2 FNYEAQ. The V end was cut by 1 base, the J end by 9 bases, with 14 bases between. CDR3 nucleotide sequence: TGTGCCAGCAGCTTAGGGGGCGGGACGGGGACGCAGTATTTT. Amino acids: CASSLGGGTGTQYF. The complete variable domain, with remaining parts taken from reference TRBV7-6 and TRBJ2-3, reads GAGVSQSPRYKVTKRGQDVALRCDPISGHVSLYWYRQALGQGPEFLTYFNYEAQQDKSGLPNDRFSAERPEGSISTLTIQRTEQRDSAMYRCASSLGGGTGTQYFGPGTRLTVL.

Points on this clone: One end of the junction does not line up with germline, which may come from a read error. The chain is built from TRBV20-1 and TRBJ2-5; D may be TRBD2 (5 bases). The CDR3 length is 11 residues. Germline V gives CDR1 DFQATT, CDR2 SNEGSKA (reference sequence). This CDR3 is CSARDGRGQYF. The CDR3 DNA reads TGCAGTGCCAGAGATGGACGGGGCCAGTACTTC.